These 14 T cell receptor beta chains came from one sample sequenced in a study of blood T cell repertoires in COVID-19. Using immunoSEQ multiplex PCR, the repertoire was profiled, and TCRdb retains in-frame clones only, with some absent. Among 350,000 to 450,000 clones listed, 90% to 95% were seen once. Sequenced: PBMCs or T cells enriched from blood (not recorded which). The receptors here all came from a middle-aged woman who had been exposed to COVID-19.

This chain uses TRBV6-2 or TRBV6-3 with TRBJ2-5, with 9 bases that match TRBD1. The CDR3 has 15 residues. J was trimmed by 1 base and V by 0 bases; bases with no gene match: 0. Germline CDR1 reads MNHEY; CDR2 reads SVGEGT. In DNA form, the CDR3 reads TGTGCCAGCAGTTACTCGGACAGGGGCCAAGAGACCCAGTACTTC. As protein: CASSYSDRGQETQYF.

The chain employs TRBV6-5 and TRBJ2-7, with D possibly matching TRBD2 (5 bases). Germline CDR1 is MNHEY and CDR2 is SVGAGI. V was pared by 6 bases and J by 1 base, with 13 bases between. The CDR3 runs to 14 residues. The CDR3: CASRRDFDSYEQYF. The CDR3, as DNA: TGTGCCAGCAGACGGGATTTCGATTCCTACGAGCAGTACTTC.

CDR3 loop: CASSSTEWNEQFF. The DNA for the CDR3 is TGTGCCAGCAGCTCGACTGAATGGAATGAGCAGTTCTTC. This sequence joins TRBV5-4 and TRBJ2-1; D is undetermined. Trimming removed 3 bases from V and 7 bases from J, with 11 bases in between. This CDR3 is built from 13 residues. Germline CDR1 reads SGHNT; CDR2 reads YYREEE (reference sequence).

The chain employs TRBV6-2 or TRBV6-3 and TRBJ2-2; 10 bases map to TRBD2. There are 16 residues in the CDR3. Trimming took 6 bases from V and 0 from J; bases not matched to a gene: 4. Germline assignment: CDR1 MNHEY and CDR2 SVGEGT. In nucleotides, the CDR3 is TGTGCCAGCAGCGGACTAGCGGCCGCGAACACCGGGGAGCTGTTTTTT. Translated: CASSGLAAANTGELFF.

This chain joins TRBV6-6 and TRBJ2-7, with TRBD1 matching over 8 bases. Germline-derived CDR1 and CDR2 are MNHNY and SVGAGI (reference sequence). The CDR3 is made up of 14 amino acids. After removal of 2 bases from V and 4 bases from J, the junction contained 4 bases not matched to a gene. The CDR3 protein is CASSYRQGLYEQYF. The CDR3 nucleotides read TGTGCCAGCAGTTACCGACAGGGGTTGTACGAGCAGTACTTC.

The J gene is TRBJ1-2, the V gene TRBV6-2 or TRBV6-3; TRBD1 matches 8 bases. The CDR3 length is 14 residues. The V and J ends lost 6 bases and 8 bases, in that order; junction bases with no gene match: 11. In germline, CDR1 is MNHEY, CDR2 SVGEGT. The CDR3 spells CASSNPGQGSGYTF. The CDR3 DNA reads TGTGCCAGCAGCAACCCAGGACAGGGCAGCGGCTACACCTTC.

The chain links TRBV6-5 to TRBJ2-1, with 11 bases lining up with TRBD2. Germline lookup yields CDR1 MNHEY and CDR2 SVGAGI. Germline trimming cut 4 bases from V and 2 bases from J; bases unmatched to any gene: 1. CDR3 length equals 15 residues. The DNA of the CDR3 is TGTGCCAGCAGTTGGACTAGCGGGCCCTACAATGAGCAGTTCTTC. Protein sequence: CASSWTSGPYNEQFF.

The V and J genes are TRBV5-1 and TRBJ1-6; 8 nucleotides line up with TRBD1. Germline-derived CDR1 and CDR2 are SGHRS and YFSETQ. There are 14 residues in the CDR3. Trimming took 3 bases from V and 8 from J; bases not matched to a gene: 4. The CDR3 DNA sequence: TGCGCCAGCAGCTCACGACAGGGGTATTCACCCCTCCACTTT. This gives the protein CASSSRQGYSPLHF.

The chain has TRBV6-5 and TRBJ1-2; the D gene is possibly TRBD1 (6 bases). The V end was cut by 8 bases, the J end by 8 bases, with 15 bases between. CDR1 is MNHEY and CDR2 is SVGAGI in the germline V gene. The CDR3 covers 12 residues. CDR3 region: CASGRQGLGYTF. CDR3 nucleotide sequence: TGTGCCAGCGGTAGGCAGGGGCTAGGCTACACCTTC.

V usage is TRBV19 and J usage is TRBJ1-2, with D possibly TRBD1 on 5 matching bases. The V end lost 7 bases, the J end lost 5 bases, and 17 bases lay between the germline ends. Per the germline V gene, CDR1 is LNHDA and CDR2 is SQIVND (reference sequence). The CDR3 sequence is 14 residues long. CDR3 DNA: TGTGCCAGTATTCAATGGGGCCAGACATATGGCTACACCTTC. Encoded protein: CASIQWGQTYGYTF.

This rearrangement joins TRBV7-9 to TRBJ1-6, with 10 positions matching TRBD1. The J segment lost 6 bases and the V segment lost 1 base, leaving 3 bases of the junction unmatched. The CDR3 covers 16 residues. In germline, CDR1 is SEHNR, CDR2 FQNEAQ (reference sequence). In nucleotides, the CDR3 is TGTGCCAGCAGCTTAGTCCGGGACAGGGGTAATTCACCCCTCCACTTT. This encodes CASSLVRDRGNSPLHF.

The chain has TRBV5-1 and TRBJ2-6, with 9 nucleotides matching TRBD1. V dropped 4 bases and J dropped 2; count of bases not matched to a gene: 10. Per the germline V gene, CDR1 is SGHRS and CDR2 is YFSETQ. The CDR3 is 18 residues long. The chain's CDR3 is CASSTGQGHGPGANVLTF. Written as DNA, the CDR3 is TGCGCCAGCAGCACCGGACAGGGGCATGGCCCTGGGGCCAACGTCCTGACTTTC.

The chain recombines TRBV27 with TRBJ1-2, with TRBD1 matching 9 bases. The germline V gene has CDR1 MNHEY and CDR2 SMNVEV (reference sequence). The V gene end was trimmed by 5 bases and the J gene end by 9 bases; junction bases not matched to a gene: 10. The CDR3 loop spans 14 amino acids. The CDR3 bases are TGTGCCAGCAGTCGGTCCGGGACAGGGCCTAGCTACACCTTC. Translation: CASSRSGTGPSYTF.

The V gene is TRBV14, the J gene TRBJ2-1; TRBD1 agrees at 9 bases. The CDR3 extends over 15 amino acids. Trimming at V came to 3 bases and at J to 6 bases, leaving 6 bases not matched to a gene. Germline values: CDR1 SGHDN, CDR2 FVKESK. The CDR3 region is CASSHSGTGTNEQFF. CDR3 bases: TGTGCCAGCAGCCACTCCGGGACAGGGACCAATGAGCAGTTCTTC.